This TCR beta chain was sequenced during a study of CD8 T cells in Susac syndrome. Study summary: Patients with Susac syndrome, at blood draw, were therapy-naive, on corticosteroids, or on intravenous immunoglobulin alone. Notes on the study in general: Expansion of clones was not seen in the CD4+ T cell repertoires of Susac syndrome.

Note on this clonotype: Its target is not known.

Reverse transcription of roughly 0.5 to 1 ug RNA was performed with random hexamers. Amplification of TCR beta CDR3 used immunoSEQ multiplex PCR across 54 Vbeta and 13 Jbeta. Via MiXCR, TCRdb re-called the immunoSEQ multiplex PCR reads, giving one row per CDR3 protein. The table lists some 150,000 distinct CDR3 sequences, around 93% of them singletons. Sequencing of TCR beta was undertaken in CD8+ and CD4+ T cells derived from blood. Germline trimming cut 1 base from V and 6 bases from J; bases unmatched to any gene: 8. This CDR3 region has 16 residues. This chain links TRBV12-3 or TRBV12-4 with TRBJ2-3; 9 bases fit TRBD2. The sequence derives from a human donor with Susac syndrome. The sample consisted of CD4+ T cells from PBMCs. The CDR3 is CASSLDAGGPWDTQYF. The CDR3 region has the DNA TGTGCCAGCAGTTTAGATGCGGGGGGGCCGTGGGATACGCAGTATTTT.